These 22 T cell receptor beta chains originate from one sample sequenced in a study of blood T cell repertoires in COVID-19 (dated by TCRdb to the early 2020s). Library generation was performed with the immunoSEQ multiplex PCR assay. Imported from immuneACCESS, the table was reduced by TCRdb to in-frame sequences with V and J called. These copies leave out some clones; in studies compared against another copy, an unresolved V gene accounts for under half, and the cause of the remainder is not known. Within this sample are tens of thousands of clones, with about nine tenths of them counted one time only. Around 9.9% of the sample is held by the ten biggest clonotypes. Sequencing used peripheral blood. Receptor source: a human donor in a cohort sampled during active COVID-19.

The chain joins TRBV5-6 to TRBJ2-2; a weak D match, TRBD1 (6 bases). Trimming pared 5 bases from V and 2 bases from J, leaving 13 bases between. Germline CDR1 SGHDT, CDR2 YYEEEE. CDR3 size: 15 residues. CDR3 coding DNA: TGTGCCAGCAGGATACAGGGCCAAAACACCGGGGAGCTGTTTTTT. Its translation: CASRIQGQNTGELFF.

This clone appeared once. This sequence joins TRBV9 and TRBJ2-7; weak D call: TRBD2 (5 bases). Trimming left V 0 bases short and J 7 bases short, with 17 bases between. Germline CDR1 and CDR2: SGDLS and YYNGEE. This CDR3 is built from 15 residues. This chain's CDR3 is CASSVEGSLFGEQYF. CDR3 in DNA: TGTGCCAGCAGCGTAGAAGGGAGTCTTTTTGGAGAGCAGTACTTC.

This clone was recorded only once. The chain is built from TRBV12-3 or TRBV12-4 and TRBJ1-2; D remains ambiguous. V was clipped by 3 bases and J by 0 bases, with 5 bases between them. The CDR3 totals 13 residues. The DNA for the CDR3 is TGTGCCAGCAGTTTCTCCTCTAACTATGGCTACACCTTC. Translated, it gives CASSFSSNYGYTF.

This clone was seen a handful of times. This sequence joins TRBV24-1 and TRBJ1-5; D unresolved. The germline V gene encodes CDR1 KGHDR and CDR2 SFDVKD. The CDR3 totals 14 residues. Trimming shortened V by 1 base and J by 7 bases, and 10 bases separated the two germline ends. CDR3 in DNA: TGTGCCACCAGTGATTTCACAGCCAAACAGCCCCAGCATTTT. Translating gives CATSDFTAKQPQHF.

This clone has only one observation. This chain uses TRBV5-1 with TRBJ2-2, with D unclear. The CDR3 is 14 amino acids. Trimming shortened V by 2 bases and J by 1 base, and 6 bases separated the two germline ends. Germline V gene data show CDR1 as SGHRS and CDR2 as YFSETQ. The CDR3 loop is CASSFRQNTGELFF. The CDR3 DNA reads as TGCGCCAGCAGCTTTAGACAGAACACCGGGGAGCTGTTTTTT.

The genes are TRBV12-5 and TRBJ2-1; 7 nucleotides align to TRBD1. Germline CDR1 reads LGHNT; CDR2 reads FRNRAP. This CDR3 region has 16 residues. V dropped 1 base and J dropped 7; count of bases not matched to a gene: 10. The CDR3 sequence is CASGLGQGGTKNEQFF. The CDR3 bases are TGTGCTAGTGGTTTGGGACAGGGTGGAACTAAAAATGAGCAGTTCTTC.

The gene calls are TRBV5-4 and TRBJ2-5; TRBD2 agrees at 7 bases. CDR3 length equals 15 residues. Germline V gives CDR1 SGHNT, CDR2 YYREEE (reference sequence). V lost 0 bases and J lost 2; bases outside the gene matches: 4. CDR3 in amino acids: CASSLGASGQETQYF. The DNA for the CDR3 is TGTGCCAGCAGCTTGGGGGCTAGCGGACAAGAGACCCAGTACTTC.

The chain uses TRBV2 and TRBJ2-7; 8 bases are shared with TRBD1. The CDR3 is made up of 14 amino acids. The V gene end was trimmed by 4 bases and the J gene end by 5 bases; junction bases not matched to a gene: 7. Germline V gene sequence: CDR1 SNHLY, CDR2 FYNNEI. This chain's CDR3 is CASSVRQGYNEQYF. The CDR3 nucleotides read TGTGCCAGCAGTGTGCGACAGGGGTACAACGAGCAGTACTTC.

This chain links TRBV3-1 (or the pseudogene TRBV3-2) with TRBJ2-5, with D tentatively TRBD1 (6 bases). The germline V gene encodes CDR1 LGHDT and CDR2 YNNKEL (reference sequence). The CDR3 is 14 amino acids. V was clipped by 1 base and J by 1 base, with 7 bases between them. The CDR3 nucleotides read TGTGCCAGCAGCCAAGGAGGGGGCCAAGAGACCCAGTACTTC. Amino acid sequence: CASSQGGGQETQYF.

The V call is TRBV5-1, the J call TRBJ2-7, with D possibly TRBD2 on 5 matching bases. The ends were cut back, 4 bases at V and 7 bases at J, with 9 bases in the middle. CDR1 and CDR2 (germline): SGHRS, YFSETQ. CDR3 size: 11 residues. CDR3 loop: CASSQDLEQYF. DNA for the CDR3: TGCGCCAGCAGCCAGGACTTAGAGCAGTACTTC.

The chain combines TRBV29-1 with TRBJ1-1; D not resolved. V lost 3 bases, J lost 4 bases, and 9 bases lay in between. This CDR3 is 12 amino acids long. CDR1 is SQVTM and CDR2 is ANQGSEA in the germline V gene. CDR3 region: CSVDGEVTEAFF. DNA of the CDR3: TGCAGCGTTGACGGGGAGGTCACTGAAGCTTTCTTT.

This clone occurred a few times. In DNA, the CDR3 is TGTGCCAGCAGTCAGGGGGTGAGCAATCAGCCCCAGCATTTT. It codes for CASSQGVSNQPQHF. The chain joins TRBV6-6 to TRBJ1-5, with 7 bases lining up with TRBD1. The CDR3 runs to 14 residues. Germline V CDR1 and CDR2: MNHNY, SVGAGI (reference sequence). V was pared by 5 bases and J by 1 base, with 2 bases of the junction left unmatched.

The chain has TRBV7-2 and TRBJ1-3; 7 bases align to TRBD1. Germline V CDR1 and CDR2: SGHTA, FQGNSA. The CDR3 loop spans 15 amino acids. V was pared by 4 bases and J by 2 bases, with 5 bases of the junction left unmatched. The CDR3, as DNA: TGTGCCAGCAGCTATGGGGGACAGCCTGGAAACACCATATATTTT. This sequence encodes CASSYGGQPGNTIYF. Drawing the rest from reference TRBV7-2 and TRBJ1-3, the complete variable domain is GAGVSQSPSNKVTEKGKDVELRCDPISGHTALYWYRQSLGQGLEFLIYFQGNSAPDKSGLPSDRFSAERTGGSVSTLTIQRTQQEDSAVYLCASSYGGQPGNTIYFGEGSWLTVV.

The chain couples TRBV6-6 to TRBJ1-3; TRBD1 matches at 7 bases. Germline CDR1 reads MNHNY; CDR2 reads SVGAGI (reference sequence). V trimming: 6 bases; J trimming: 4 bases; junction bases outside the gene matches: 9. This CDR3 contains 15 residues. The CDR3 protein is CASSPRDSRGNTIYF. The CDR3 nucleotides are TGTGCCAGCAGCCCCCGGGACAGTCGGGGAAACACCATATATTTT.

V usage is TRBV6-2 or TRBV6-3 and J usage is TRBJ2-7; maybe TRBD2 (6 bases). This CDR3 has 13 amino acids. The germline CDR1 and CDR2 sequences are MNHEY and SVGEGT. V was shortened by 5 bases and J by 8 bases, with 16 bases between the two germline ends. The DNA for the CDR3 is TGTGCCAGCAGTCAGACGGGGGTAGCGCAGCAGTACTTC. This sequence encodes CASSQTGVAQQYF.

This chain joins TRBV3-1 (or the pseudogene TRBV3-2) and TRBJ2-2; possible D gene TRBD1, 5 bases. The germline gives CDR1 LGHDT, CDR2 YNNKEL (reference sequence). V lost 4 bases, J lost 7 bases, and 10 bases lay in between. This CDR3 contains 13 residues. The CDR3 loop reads CASSLQGVGELFF. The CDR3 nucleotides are TGTGCCAGCAGCCTCCAGGGTGTCGGGGAGCTGTTTTTT.

The CDR3: CASNEGGPMETQYF. In nucleotides, the CDR3 is TGTGCCAGCAATGAAGGGGGACCTATGGAGACCCAGTACTTC. V gene TRBV9 combines with J gene TRBJ2-5; weak D call: TRBD1 (6 bases). The CDR3 length is 14 residues. V gave up 6 bases and J gave up 5 bases, with 17 bases separating them. Per the germline V gene, CDR1 is SGDLS and CDR2 is YYNGEE.

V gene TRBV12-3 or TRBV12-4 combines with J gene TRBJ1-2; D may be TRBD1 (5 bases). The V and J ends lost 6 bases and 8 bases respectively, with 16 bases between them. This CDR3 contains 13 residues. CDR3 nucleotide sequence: TGTGCCAGCAGCCTCGGGACGGGGGGGGGCTACACCTTC. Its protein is CASSLGTGGGYTF.

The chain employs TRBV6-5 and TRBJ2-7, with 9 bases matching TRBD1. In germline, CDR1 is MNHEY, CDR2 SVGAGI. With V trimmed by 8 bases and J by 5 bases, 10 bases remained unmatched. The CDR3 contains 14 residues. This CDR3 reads CASGPGTGSNEQYF. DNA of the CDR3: TGTGCCAGCGGGCCCGGGACAGGGTCAAACGAGCAGTACTTC.

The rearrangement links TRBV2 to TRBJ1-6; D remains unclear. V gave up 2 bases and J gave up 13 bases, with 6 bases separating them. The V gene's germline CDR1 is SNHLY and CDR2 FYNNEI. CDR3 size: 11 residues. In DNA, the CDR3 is TGTGCCAGCAGTGAATCCCCTCCCCTCCACTTT. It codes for CASSESPPLHF.

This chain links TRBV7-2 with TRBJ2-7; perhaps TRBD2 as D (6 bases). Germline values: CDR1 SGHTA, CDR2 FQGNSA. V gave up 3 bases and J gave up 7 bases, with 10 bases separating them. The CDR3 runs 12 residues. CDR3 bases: TGTGCCAGCAGCTTTGCGGGGAGGGAGCAGTACTTC. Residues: CASSFAGREQYF.

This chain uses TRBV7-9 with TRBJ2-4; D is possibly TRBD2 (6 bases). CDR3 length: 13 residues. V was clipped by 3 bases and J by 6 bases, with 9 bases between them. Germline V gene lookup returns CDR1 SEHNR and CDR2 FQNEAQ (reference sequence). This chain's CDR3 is CASSFGSGNIQYF. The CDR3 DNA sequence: TGTGCCAGCAGCTTTGGTAGCGGAAACATTCAGTACTTC.